This passage covers 18 T cell receptor beta chains from one sample sequenced in a study of shared clonotypes between healthy human individuals. Terminally differentiated effector memory CD45RA+ cells were left out of the naive CD8 fraction, which was CD45RO-negative and positively selected for CCR7. TCRdb's table, derived via immunoSEQ multiplex PCR, lists solely in-frame clones and lacks some. The sample lists roughly 2,000,000 clones; less than 95% were seen once. What was sequenced was naive CD8+ T cells sorted from blood. These receptors all come from a man between 18 and 35 years old in good health.

The rearrangement links TRBV11-2 to TRBJ2-7, with 7 bases fitting TRBD1. Unmatched junction bases numbered 7, after V lost 6 bases and J lost 2 bases. This CDR3 has 14 amino acids. The V gene's germline CDR1 is SGHAT and CDR2 FQNNGV. The CDR3 DNA sequence: TGTGCCAGCAGTTATGTGACAGGGCCCTACGAGCAGTACTTC. This gives the protein CASSYVTGPYEQYF.

This rearrangement joins TRBV14 to TRBJ1-2; D remains ambiguous. Per the germline V gene, CDR1 is SGHDN and CDR2 is FVKESK. V was trimmed by 0 bases and J by 4 bases, leaving 12 bases between them. This CDR3 region has 15 residues. CDR3 residues: CASSQDRSGSYGYTF. CDR3 DNA: TGTGCCAGCAGCCAAGATAGATCGGGGTCCTATGGCTACACCTTC.

V gene TRBV28 combines with J gene TRBJ1-1, with unresolved D. Trimming took off 3 bases at V and 0 bases at J, with 11 bases between the two ends. CDR1 and CDR2 (germline): MDHEN, SYDVKM. The CDR3 has 15 residues. The CDR3 bases are TGTGCCAGCAGTTTGGAAACAGCAGTGAACACTGAAGCTTTCTTT. It is translated as CASSLETAVNTEAFF.

The chain couples TRBV5-4 to TRBJ2-3, with TRBD1 matching over 9 bases. Trimming at V came to 0 bases and at J to 3 bases, leaving 8 bases not matched to a gene. CDR3 length equals 17 residues. The germline CDR1 and CDR2 sequences are SGHNT and YYREEE (reference sequence). CDR3 residues: CASSLGAGTGRTDTQYF. CDR3 nucleotides: TGTGCCAGCAGCTTGGGGGCCGGGACAGGGAGGACAGATACGCAGTATTTT.

Concerning this clone itself: In the same sample, other DNA sequences code for this CDR3. The V and J genes are TRBV2 and TRBJ2-7; 8 bases are shared with TRBD1. Germline V lookup: CDR1 SNHLY, CDR2 FYNNEI. V trimming: 1 base; J trimming: 1 base; junction bases outside the gene matches: 0. The CDR3 extends over 14 amino acids. DNA for the CDR3: TGTGCCAGCAGTGAAGACAGGGGGTCCTACGAGCAGTACTTC. It translates to CASSEDRGSYEQYF.

The chain recombines TRBV30 with TRBJ1-2; TRBD1 agrees at 7 bases. CDR1 and CDR2 (germline): GTSNPN, SVGIG (reference sequence). The ends lost 5 bases at V and 8 bases at J; junction bases unmatched: 14. This CDR3 spans 14 amino acids. The CDR3 nucleotides read TGTGCCTGGTACCGAGGGGGCCCCTGGGAGGGCTACACCTTC. Protein: CAWYRGGPWEGYTF.

For this clone: The sample carries other DNA sequences with the same CDR3. This chain links TRBV14 with TRBJ2-3; D call uncertain. Germline assignment: CDR1 SGHDN and CDR2 FVKESK. This CDR3 is built from 13 residues. V was trimmed by 3 bases and J by 3 bases, leaving 7 bases between them. CDR3 amino acids: CASSHLSTDTQYF. The CDR3 DNA follows: TGTGCCAGCAGCCATTTAAGTACAGATACGCAGTATTTT.

This clone was detected only once. This chain connects TRBV4-1 to TRBJ2-7; the D gene could be TRBD1 or TRBD2 (5 bases each). The CDR3 length is 13 residues. Trimming left V 3 bases short and J 6 bases short, with 12 bases between. In germline, CDR1 is MGHRA, CDR2 YSYEKL. The CDR3: CASSHDPGAEQYF. The CDR3 coding sequence is TGCGCCAGCAGCCACGACCCCGGGGCCGAGCAGTACTTC.

The V and J genes are TRBV30 and TRBJ2-5; D is uncertain. V lost 2 bases and J 2 bases, leaving 9 bases between the germline ends. The germline V gene has CDR1 GTSNPN and CDR2 SVGIG (reference sequence). CDR3 length: 13 amino acids. Here the CDR3 reads CAWSLGKQETQYF. The CDR3 coding sequence is TGTGCCTGGAGTCTAGGAAAACAAGAGACCCAGTACTTC.

This clone came up once. The V call is TRBV5-4, the J call TRBJ2-7, with 7 bases that match TRBD1. This CDR3 contains 14 residues. V trimming: 3 bases; J trimming: 1 base; junction bases outside the gene matches: 4. Germline CDR1 is SGHNT and CDR2 is YYREEE (reference sequence). The CDR3 nucleotides are TGTGCCAGCAGCTCGACAGGGATGTCCTACGAGCAGTACTTC. This translates into CASSSTGMSYEQYF. Full variable domain (rest looked up from reference TRBV5-4 and TRBJ2-7): ETGVTQSPTHLIKTRGQQVTLRCSSQSGHNTVSWYQQALGQGPQFIFQYYREEENGRGNFPPRFSGLQFPNYSSELNVNALELDDSALYLCASSSTGMSYEQYFGPGTRLTVT.

Points on this clone: The same CDR3 also results from other DNA sequences found in this sample. The genes are TRBV19 and TRBJ1-1; 8 nucleotides align to TRBD1. The CDR3 loop spans 14 amino acids. Losses at the gene ends were 3 bases for V and 5 bases for J; bases not matched to a gene: 5. CDR1 is LNHDA, CDR2 SQIVND, per germline (reference sequence). The CDR3 is CASSIGQGGTEAFF. As DNA, the CDR3 is TGTGCCAGTAGTATCGGACAGGGAGGAACTGAAGCTTTCTTT.

This clone is a singleton in its sample. The chain couples TRBV29-1 to TRBJ2-7; TRBD2 is a possible D gene (6 bases). The length of the CDR3 is 15 residues. The V end was cut by 3 bases, the J end by 0 bases, with 15 bases between. Germline assignment: CDR1 SQVTM and CDR2 ANQGSEA. CDR3 region: CSVETTGTSSYEQYF. Here the CDR3 DNA reads TGCAGCGTTGAGACAACCGGGACTTCCTCCTACGAGCAGTACTTC.

V gene TRBV6-5 combines with J gene TRBJ2-1, with a tentative D call TRBD2 (5 bases). CDR1 is MNHEY, CDR2 SVGAGI, per germline. Trimming shortened V by 2 bases and J by 8 bases, and 13 bases separated the two germline ends. This CDR3 comprises 14 residues. CDR3 coding DNA: TGTGCCAGCAGTTACGGTATTAGCGAAGATGAGCAGTTCTTC. Translating gives CASSYGISEDEQFF.

Details on this clone: Other nucleotide sequences from this sample produce the same CDR3. This chain links TRBV7-9 with TRBJ2-7; D uncertain. Trimming took off 5 bases at V and 2 bases at J, with 7 bases between the two ends. The CDR3 spans 12 residues. Germline CDR1 and CDR2: SEHNR and FQNEAQ (reference sequence). The CDR3 sequence is CASSLQAYEQYF. In DNA form, the CDR3 reads TGTGCCAGCAGCCTCCAAGCCTACGAGCAGTACTTC.

This clone has a single count. The rearrangement joins TRBV19 to TRBJ1-1, with 7 bases matching TRBD1. CDR3 length: 14 residues. V gave up 6 bases and J gave up 5 bases; unmatched junction bases: 9. From germline, CDR1 is LNHDA and CDR2 SQIVND (reference sequence). The CDR3 DNA reads as TGTGCCAGTAGCACTATTCCAGGGGGGACTGAAGCTTTCTTT. This encodes CASSTIPGGTEAFF.

The chain combines TRBV11-2 with TRBJ2-7; 8 bases agree with TRBD2. Germline V gene data show CDR1 as SGHAT and CDR2 as FQNNGV. This CDR3 comprises 16 residues. J was trimmed by 1 base and V by 2 bases; bases with no gene match: 7. The CDR3 nucleotides are TGTGCCAGCAGCTTATTTCAGGGACTAGAGTCCTACGAGCAGTACTTC. Its protein is CASSLFQGLESYEQYF.

This clone was detected once. This chain links TRBV7-2 with TRBJ2-5; D is unclear. Deletions cut 4 bases from V and 4 bases from J, with 13 bases between. This CDR3 spans 14 amino acids. Per the germline V gene, CDR1 is SGHTA and CDR2 is FQGNSA. CDR3 sequence (DNA): TGTGCCAGCAGCTCTGTCGTCCGGGCAGAGACCCAGTACTTC. It is translated as CASSSVVRAETQYF.

The V and J genes are TRBV28 and TRBJ2-7, with TRBD1 as a possible D gene (6 bases). Per germline, CDR1 MDHEN and CDR2 SYDVKM. The CDR3 loop spans 12 amino acids. V was trimmed by 9 bases and J by 6 bases, leaving 15 bases between them. The CDR3 is CASRDMVTEQYF. The CDR3 DNA reads TGTGCCAGTCGGGACATGGTCACCGAGCAGTACTTC.